A selection of T cell receptor beta chains follows, all from one sample in a study of blood T cell repertoires in COVID-19. Repertoires were generated with immunoSEQ multiplex PCR, while TCRdb's copy carries only in-frame clones and drops some. The sample contains 250,000 or so clones, approximately 87% of which appear only once. Material for sequencing was peripheral blood. The receptors here all came from a woman in her forties who had recovered from COVID-19. CDR3s include the opening cysteine and the closing phenylalanine or tryptophan. Fields, in order: CDR3 protein, CDR3 DNA, V gene, D gene, J gene, clone size. A D gene is named only where the DNA matches it firmly. Rows may omit the clone size; those that give it use once, few, many or a size class.

CDR3: CASSFGARGRAEQYF
DNA: TGTGCCAGCAGCTTTGGGGCCAGGGGGCGAGCCGAGCAGTACTTC
V: TRBV5-6
D: TRBD1
J: TRBJ2-7
size: .

CDR3: CASSLSGDAYEQYF
DNA: TGCGCCAGCAGCCTTAGCGGGGACGCCTACGAGCAGTACTTC
V: TRBV5-1
D: TRBD2
J: TRBJ2-7
size: once

CDR3: CASSAYGTGFHEQFF
DNA: TGTGCCAGCAGCGCCTACGGGACAGGGTTTCATGAGCAGTTCTTC
V: TRBV9
D: TRBD1
J: TRBJ2-1
size: .

CDR3: CASSSPDRGPSHEQYF
DNA: TGTGCCAGCAGTTCCCCAGACAGGGGCCCCAGCCACGAGCAGTACTTC
V: TRBV6-6
D: TRBD1
J: TRBJ2-7
size: once

CDR3: CASSSGTGSGNQPQHF
DNA: TGTGCCAGCAGTTCCGGGACAGGGAGCGGCAATCAGCCCCAGCATTTT
V: TRBV27
D: TRBD1
J: TRBJ1-5
size: once

CDR3: CASSSQGSSADTQYF
DNA: TGTGCCAGCAGCTCCCAGGGTTCTAGTGCAGATACGCAGTATTTT
V: TRBV7-8
D: .
J: TRBJ2-3
size: .

CDR3: CASSLAPSGGENEQFF
DNA: TGTGCCAGCAGCTTAGCGCCCAGCGGGGGGGAGAATGAGCAGTTCTTC
V: TRBV7-6
D: TRBD2
J: TRBJ2-1
size: .

CDR3: CASSLAVTDTQYF
DNA: TGTGCCAGCAGTTTAGCCGTTACAGATACGCAGTATTTT
V: TRBV2
D: .
J: TRBJ2-3
size: .

CDR3: CASSMADYTGELFF
DNA: TGTGCCAGTAGTATGGCGGATTACACCGGGGAGCTGTTTTTT
V: TRBV19
D: .
J: TRBJ2-2
size: .

CDR3: CASSWDRRGEQYF
DNA: TGTGCCAGCAGTTGGGACCGCCGGGGGGAGCAGTACTTC
V: TRBV27
D: .
J: TRBJ2-7
size: .

CDR3: CASSTYRGRAGTEAFF
DNA: TGTGCCAGTAGTACTTACAGGGGGCGCGCGGGCACTGAAGCTTTCTTT
V: TRBV19
D: TRBD1
J: TRBJ1-1
size: .

CDR3: CASSPSGHLDSGANVLTF
DNA: TGTGCCAGCAGCCCTTCGGGACACCTCGACTCTGGGGCCAACGTCCTGACTTTC
V: TRBV27
D: .
J: TRBJ2-6
size: .

CDR3: CASSPLGGVNTGELFF
DNA: TGTGCCAGCAGCCCCCTCGGGGGGGTCAACACCGGGGAGCTGTTTTTT
V: TRBV9
D: TRBD2
J: TRBJ2-2
size: .

CDR3: CASSSGVADTQYF
DNA: TGTGCCAGCAGCTCAGGGGTAGCAGATACGCAGTATTTT
V: TRBV5-4
D: .
J: TRBJ2-3
size: .

CDR3: CASSEHSGTYNEQFF
DNA: TGTGCCAGCAGTGAGCATAGCGGAACCTACAATGAGCAGTTCTTC
V: TRBV27
D: .
J: TRBJ2-1
size: .

CDR3: CASSHGQGGFYGYTF
DNA: TGCGCCAGCAGCCATGGACAGGGTGGGTTCTATGGCTACACCTTC
V: TRBV4-3
D: TRBD1
J: TRBJ1-2
size: .

CDR3: CAISPGQFLAKNIQYF
DNA: TGTGCCATCAGTCCTGGACAGTTTCTAGCCAAAAACATTCAGTACTTC
V: TRBV10-3
D: .
J: TRBJ2-4
size: .

CDR3: CSGTGGGEKLFF
DNA: TGCAGTGGGACAGGGGGCGGGGAAAAACTGTTTTTT
V: TRBV29-1
D: TRBD1
J: TRBJ1-4
size: .

CDR3: CASSYPGTGGDYGYTF
DNA: TGTGCCAGCAGTTACCCCGGGACAGGGGGCGACTATGGCTACACCTTC
V: TRBV6-6
D: TRBD1
J: TRBJ1-2
size: .

CDR3: CASSTTWEGPMNTEAFF
DNA: TGTGCCAGTAGTACCACCTGGGAGGGTCCGATGAACACTGAAGCTTTCTTT
V: TRBV19
D: .
J: TRBJ1-1
size: .

CDR3: CASTHWRGRSTDTQYF
DNA: TGTGCCAGCACCCATTGGCGGGGGCGAAGCACAGATACGCAGTATTTT
V: TRBV11-3
D: .
J: TRBJ2-3
size: .

CDR3: CAISGTGGRDYGYTF
DNA: TGTGCCATCAGTGGGACAGGGGGCAGGGACTATGGCTACACCTTC
V: TRBV10-3
D: TRBD1
J: TRBJ1-2
size: .

CDR3: CASRGGLANTEAFF
DNA: TGCGCCAGCAGGGGTGGACTGGCGAACACTGAAGCTTTCTTT
V: TRBV10-2
D: .
J: TRBJ1-1
size: .

CDR3: CASSRNARVMGDTQYF
DNA: TGTGCCAGCTCACGGAACGCCAGGGTGATGGGGGATACGCAGTATTTT
V: TRBV18
D: .
J: TRBJ2-3
size: .

CDR3: CASSMGQGSQPQHF
DNA: TGTGCCAGTAGTATGGGGCAGGGGAGTCAGCCCCAGCATTTT
V: TRBV19
D: .
J: TRBJ1-5
size: .

CDR3: CASRRDRFNYGYTF
DNA: TGTGCCAGCAGACGGGACAGGTTTAACTATGGCTACACCTTC
V: TRBV11-2
D: TRBD1
J: TRBJ1-2
size: .

CDR3: CAAGLSANTGELFF
DNA: TGTGCCGCAGGATTATCAGCAAACACCGGGGAGCTGTTTTTT
V: TRBV28
D: .
J: TRBJ2-2
size: once

CDR3: CASSLGQGGGYTF
DNA: TGTGCCAGCAGCTTAGGCCAGGGGGGTGGCTACACCTTC
V: TRBV7-9
D: TRBD1
J: TRBJ1-2
size: .

CDR3: CASSLFSGGDQPQHF
DNA: TGTGCCAGCAGCTTATTTTCCGGGGGGGATCAGCCCCAGCATTTT
V: TRBV7-2
D: .
J: TRBJ1-5
size: .

CDR3: CATDDPSRASYEQYF
DNA: TGTGCCACTGACGACCCGTCCAGGGCCTCCTACGAGCAGTACTTC
V: TRBV7-9
D: .
J: TRBJ2-7
size: .

CDR3: CASRDRGLGNTIYF
DNA: TGTGCCAGCAGAGACAGGGGGCTCGGAAACACCATATATTTT
V: TRBV3-1/TRBV3-2
D: TRBD1
J: TRBJ1-3
size: .

CDR3: CASSDRRPGEGADTQYF
DNA: TGTGCCAGCAGCGACCGAAGACCAGGGGAAGGGGCAGATACGCAGTATTTT
V: TRBV7-8
D: .
J: TRBJ2-3
size: once

CDR3: CASSVGGISYNEQFF
DNA: TGTGCCAGCAGTGTCGGCGGAATCTCCTACAATGAGCAGTTCTTC
V: TRBV2
D: .
J: TRBJ2-1
size: .

CDR3: CASSRDSNYGYTF
DNA: TGTGCCAGCTCAAGGGACAGCAACTATGGCTACACCTTC
V: TRBV18
D: TRBD1
J: TRBJ1-2
size: .

CDR3: CASSYDRGRHEQFF
DNA: TGTGCCAGCAGCTACGACAGGGGGAGGCATGAGCAGTTCTTC
V: TRBV11-2
D: TRBD1
J: TRBJ2-1
size: .

CDR3: CASSVEGASYNEQFF
DNA: TGTGCCAGCAGCGTAGAGGGAGCATCCTACAATGAGCAGTTCTTC
V: TRBV9
D: .
J: TRBJ2-1
size: .

CDR3: CASSWDGRGPTKEYF
DNA: TGTGCCAGCAGCTGGGATGGCAGGGGCCCAACTAAAGAATACTTC
V: TRBV5-5
D: .
J: TRBJ2-7
size: .

CDR3: CASSQDRDSNEQFF
DNA: TGTGCCAGCAGCCAGGACAGGGACTCCAATGAGCAGTTCTTC
V: TRBV7-3
D: TRBD1
J: TRBJ2-1
size: .

CDR3: CASSSRRQGEGTGELFF
DNA: TGCGCCAGCAGTTCACGGCGACAGGGGGAAGGGACCGGGGAGCTGTTTTTT
V: TRBV10-1
D: TRBD1
J: TRBJ2-2
size: .

CDR3: CASSFIRGQGTDTQYF
DNA: TGTGCCAGCAGTTTTATTCGAGGACAGGGCACAGATACGCAGTATTTT
V: TRBV27
D: TRBD1
J: TRBJ2-3
size: .

CDR3: CASSRKRDYNEQFF
DNA: TGTGCCAGCAGCCGGAAGCGGGACTACAATGAGCAGTTCTTC
V: TRBV4-2
D: TRBD2
J: TRBJ2-1
size: .

CDR3: CASSLPAGQRQETQYF
DNA: TGCGCCAGCAGCTTGCCAGCGGGGCAGAGACAAGAGACCCAGTACTTC
V: TRBV5-1
D: TRBD2
J: TRBJ2-5
size: .

CDR3: CASSFQEDRLSGANVLTF
DNA: TGTGCCAGCAGCTTTCAGGAGGACAGGCTCTCTGGGGCCAACGTCCTGACTTTC
V: TRBV5-7
D: TRBD1
J: TRBJ2-6
size: once

CDR3: CASSLPSGGASDTQYF
DNA: TGTGCCAGCAGCTTGCCCAGCGGGGGGGCTTCAGATACGCAGTATTTT
V: TRBV5-5
D: TRBD2
J: TRBJ2-3
size: .

CDR3: CASSLAPQGGGYTF
DNA: TGTGCCAGCAGCCTCGCCCCACAGGGGGGAGGCTACACCTTC
V: TRBV7-2
D: TRBD1
J: TRBJ1-2
size: once

CDR3: CAWTTGQITRGYSNQPQHF
DNA: TGTGCCTGGACTACGGGACAAATTACCAGGGGGTATAGCAATCAGCCCCAGCATTTT
V: TRBV30
D: TRBD1
J: TRBJ1-5
size: .

CDR3: CASSPRQGTYYGYTF
DNA: TGTGCCAGCAGCCCACGACAGGGGACGTACTATGGCTACACCTTC
V: TRBV9
D: TRBD1
J: TRBJ1-2
size: .

CDR3: CASSFVPSSYNEQFF
DNA: TGCGCCAGCAGCTTTGTACCGAGCTCCTACAATGAGCAGTTCTTC
V: TRBV4-3
D: .
J: TRBJ2-1
size: .

CDR3: CAISESGVEQYF
DNA: TGTGCCATCAGTGAGTCAGGGGTCGAGCAGTACTTC
V: TRBV10-3
D: .
J: TRBJ2-7
size: .

CDR3: CASSGQKLTGELFF
DNA: TGTGCCAGCAGCGGACAGAAGCTCACCGGGGAGCTGTTTTTT
V: TRBV2
D: .
J: TRBJ2-2
size: .

CDR3: CSVGPRQGGLNTEAFF
DNA: TGCAGCGTTGGCCCCCGGCAGGGGGGCTTGAACACTGAAGCTTTCTTT
V: TRBV29-1
D: TRBD1
J: TRBJ1-1
size: .

CDR3: CASSLRTGYGYTF
DNA: TGTGCCAGCAGCTTGAGGACAGGCTATGGCTACACCTTC
V: TRBV11-3
D: TRBD1
J: TRBJ1-2
size: few